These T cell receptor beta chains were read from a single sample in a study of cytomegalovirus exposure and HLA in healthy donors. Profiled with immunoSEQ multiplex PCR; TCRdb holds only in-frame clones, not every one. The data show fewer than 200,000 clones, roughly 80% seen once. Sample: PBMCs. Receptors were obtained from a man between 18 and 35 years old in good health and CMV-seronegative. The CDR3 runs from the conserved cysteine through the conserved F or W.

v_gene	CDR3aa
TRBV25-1	CASSRAGMNTEAFF
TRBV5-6	CASSLTTGRQEQYF
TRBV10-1	CASTRQGRHQPQHF
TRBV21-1	CAGKYRGDTEAFF
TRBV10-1	CASMERSGGELFF
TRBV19	CASSTRGEGTNEKLFF
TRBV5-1	CASWSGRTETQYF
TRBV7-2	CAGQETENTEAFF
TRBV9	CASSMTYTDTQYF
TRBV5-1	CASTLGQGASPEAFF
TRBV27	CASSFRRWDNEQFF
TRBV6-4	CASSDPSGDSSDTQYF
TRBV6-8	CASSPFAQYF
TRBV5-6	CASSPGTALPGDEQYF
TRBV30	CAWNPAHTANTEAFF
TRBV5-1	CASSLVLAGDEQFF
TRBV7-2	CASSPGYSGNTIYF
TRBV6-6	CASKLAGGETQYF
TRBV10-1	CASGELAEETQYF
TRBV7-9	CASSPDTGGQETQYF
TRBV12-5	CASWVDSNNEQFF
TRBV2	CASSVRDWGKLFF
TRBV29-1	CSVLKIGTGTAQSYEQYF
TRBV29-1	CSVELLGQGARSRYEQFF